The rows below give T cell receptor beta chains drawn from one sample of a study of CD8 T cells in cerebrospinal fluid in Alzheimer's disease. TCRdb reprocessed the 10x single-cell sequencing reads and reports one entry per CDR3 protein, with no DNA. Its table lists over a thousand distinct CDR3 sequences. The specimen was cerebrospinal fluid. The receptor set was obtained from a human donor in good health. Each CDR3 is given with its conserved first and last residue. A row's size may be missing; if present it is once, few, many or a size class.

clone_size j_call v_call cdr3_aa
large TRBJ1-4 TRBV12-3/TRBV12-4 CASLSGDEDEKLFF
. TRBJ1-2 TRBV30 CASRTNTNYGYTF
medium-sized TRBJ2-1 TRBV6-5 CASSSRTGGNNNEQFF
medium-sized TRBJ2-3 TRBV9 CASSPRTGGIIGTDTQYF
medium-sized TRBJ2-1 TRBV9 CASSPPTRLYNEQFF
large TRBJ2-2 TRBV7-2 CASSLLLSIDTGELFF
medium-sized TRBJ1-5 TRBV5-1 CASSQGGSSNQPQHF
medium-sized TRBJ2-3 TRBV6-5 CASTPGRDDQYF
large TRBJ1-4 TRBV28 CASSRQGGSPFF
medium-sized TRBJ1-1 TRBV29-1 CSVDEATEAFF
medium-sized TRBJ1-6 TRBV20-1 CSLGPRGKSPLHF
. TRBJ2-7 TRBV6-1 CASMDSDEQYF
medium-sized TRBJ2-7 TRBV6-5 CASRQSAVYEQYF
medium-sized TRBJ2-1 TRBV19 CASSISFRTNEQFF
medium-sized TRBJ2-1 TRBV6-5 CASSSLRGTREGEQFF
medium-sized TRBJ2-5 TRBV12-3/TRBV12-4 CASSLRSGAIGETQYF
medium-sized TRBJ1-5 TRBV7-9 CASSLGGGNQPQHF
medium-sized TRBJ2-7 TRBV27 CASWAGTGAAYEQYF
medium-sized TRBJ2-7 TRBV7-6 CASSKTGREQYF
large TRBJ2-2 TRBV2 CASSSSVTNTGELFF
medium-sized TRBJ2-7 TRBV7-2 CASSFGSYEQYF
medium-sized TRBJ1-5 TRBV27 CASSVTGSNQPQHF
. TRBJ2-3 TRBV6-5 CASSSLAGGQDTQYF
. TRBJ2-7 TRBV5-1 CASSSPAGRAQKDSYEQYF
medium-sized TRBJ2-7 TRBV27 CASARQGTYEQYF
large TRBJ2-7 TRBV7-2 CASSFGPRSEQYF
medium-sized TRBJ2-7 TRBV9 CASSVHPGTSGSYYEQYF
medium-sized TRBJ1-2 TRBV7-9 CASSLLDRGHYGYTF
. TRBJ2-7 TRBV19 CASSTGGHGSYEQYF
medium-sized TRBJ2-7 TRBV3-1 CASSPSSGQGSYEQYF
. TRBJ2-1 TRBV13 CASSSDGTGSNEQFF
large TRBJ1-2 TRBV20-1 CSAGVGGGYGYTF
medium-sized TRBJ1-6 TRBV6-6 CASTERQGQFHF
medium-sized TRBJ2-2 TRBV6-6 CASITHGGGSGRVGELFF
medium-sized TRBJ1-5 TRBV6-1 CASCLTGVSNQPQHF
medium-sized TRBJ2-1 TRBV18 CATWEDPFYNEQFF
medium-sized TRBJ1-4 TRBV20-1 CSARVGAAHNEKLFF
medium-sized TRBJ2-1 TRBV7-9 CASSLSQLQDEQFF
large TRBJ2-2 TRBV2 CASSPTGGLGSHSNTGELFF
medium-sized TRBJ2-2 TRBV19 CASSKWTGELFF
medium-sized TRBJ1-1 TRBV29-1 CSARKANTEAFF
medium-sized TRBJ2-7 TRBV14 CASSQDLVLSYEQYF
medium-sized TRBJ2-2 TRBV7-2 CASSQSQLAANTGELFF
. TRBJ1-1 TRBV28 CASRSGGFGRMNTEAFF
medium-sized TRBJ2-3 TRBV28 CASSPGPKTGGADTQYF
medium-sized TRBJ1-1 TRBV19 CASSPSTFGEAFF
. TRBJ2-3 TRBV9 CASSVASAATTDTQYF
medium-sized TRBJ2-4 TRBV27 CASSFYPLGMNIQYF
medium-sized TRBJ2-1 TRBV3-1 CASSYRGDNEQFF
. TRBJ1-5 TRBV20-1 CSATPGNQPQHF
medium-sized TRBJ2-7 TRBV27 CASSQGQYKQYF
large TRBJ2-1 TRBV6-6 CASSDRGTSSREQFF
medium-sized TRBJ1-2 TRBV12-3/TRBV12-4 CASSPGDRRYTF
large TRBJ2-7 TRBV9 CASSVGDGSSYEQYF
medium-sized TRBJ2-7 TRBV5-1 CASSPGRTGRTDKQYF
large TRBJ1-2 TRBV29-1 CSVQQDSLLYGYTF
medium-sized TRBJ1-3 TRBV6-1 CASSSTGISGNTIYF
medium-sized TRBJ2-7 TRBV5-8 CASSLTYEQYF
large TRBJ1-6 TRBV30 CAWRPGITSSPLHF